The rows below give T cell receptor beta chains drawn from one sample of a study of blood T cell repertoires in COVID-19. Profiled with immunoSEQ multiplex PCR; TCRdb holds only in-frame clones, not every one. Of approximately 480,000 clones in the sample, roughly 90% are singletons; the top ten hold around 0.64%. Sequenced input: PBMCs or T cells enriched from blood (not recorded which). The receptors originated from a woman under 30 who had recovered from COVID-19. The CDR3 runs from the conserved cysteine through the conserved F or W. A D gene is named only where the DNA matches it firmly. Clone sizes are given selectively: once, few, many, or a class where the clone is expanded.

d_call,v_call,clone_size,j_call,cdr3_nt,cdr3_aa
TRBD1,TRBV3-1/TRBV3-2,.,TRBJ1-1,TGTGCCAGCAGCCACCAGGGGGCGCGGACTGAAGCTTTCTTT,CASSHQGARTEAFF
.,TRBV5-4,.,TRBJ2-7,TGTGCCAGCAGCCCCACTTACGGCCCGGGGGAGCAGTACTTC,CASSPTYGPGEQYF
TRBD2,TRBV6-1,.,TRBJ2-3,TGTGCCAGCAGTGAAAGTATGGGGACTAGAGGTCAAGATACGCAGTATTTT,CASSESMGTRGQDTQYF
TRBD1,TRBV19,.,TRBJ1-1,TGTGCCAGTAGTATATTATTCTTGGTTGCCGGGACAGGGGATGACACTGAAGCTTTCTTT,CASSILFLVAGTGDDTEAFF
.,TRBV19,.,TRBJ1-2,TGTGCCAGTAGTCAGGATAACTATGGCTACACCTTC,CASSQDNYGYTF
.,TRBV4-1,.,TRBJ2-5,TGCGCCAGCAGCCAAGATGGGGCAGGGTCGGGTGGGGAAGAAGAGACCCAGTACTTC,CASSQDGAGSGGEEETQYF
.,TRBV9,.,TRBJ2-1,TGTGCCAGCAGCGTAGATGTTAGCGGAACAGGTGAGCAGTTCTTC,CASSVDVSGTGEQFF
TRBD1,TRBV28,.,TRBJ1-5,TGTGCCAGCAGTCTCCCTCAGGGGGCCTTGGATCAGCCCCAGCATTTT,CASSLPQGALDQPQHF
TRBD1,TRBV7-3,.,TRBJ1-6,TGTGCCAGCAGCTTAACGGGCAGGGGGGATTCACCCCTCCACTTT,CASSLTGRGDSPLHF
.,TRBV10-3,.,TRBJ1-2,TGTGCCATCACCGAACAGGGACAAAACTATGGCTACACCTTC,CAITEQGQNYGYTF
TRBD1,TRBV11-2,.,TRBJ1-2,TGTGCCAGCAGCCCCTTGGACAGGGTGGATGGCTACACCTTC,CASSPLDRVDGYTF
.,TRBV3-1/TRBV3-2,once,TRBJ1-5,TGTGCCAGCAGCCAAGGGGGCCAGCCCCAGCATTTT,CASSQGGQPQHF
.,TRBV6-5,.,TRBJ1-5,TGTGCCAGCAGTTACCCAGGGCAGCCCCAGCATTTT,CASSYPGQPQHF
.,TRBV21-1,.,TRBJ1-1,TGTGCCAGCAGCAAAGCCGCCCGGGACACCCCGAACACTGAAGCTTTCTTT,CASSKAARDTPNTEAFF
TRBD2,TRBV9,.,TRBJ2-5,TGTGCCAGCAGCGTAGGGGTTAGCGGGGGTGTAGAGACCCAGTACTTC,CASSVGVSGGVETQYF
.,TRBV11-2,.,TRBJ2-2,TGTGCCAGCAGCCCAATATCAGGGGGGGAGCTGTTTTTT,CASSPISGGELFF
TRBD1,TRBV6-5,once,TRBJ1-6,TGTGCCAGCACGGGCCGACAGGGAAGGGGGTCACCCCTCCACTTT,CASTGRQGRGSPLHF
TRBD2,TRBV7-6,.,TRBJ2-1,TGTGCCAGCAACCCCACTAGCGGTTCCTACAATGAGCAGTTCTTC,CASNPTSGSYNEQFF
.,TRBV2,.,TRBJ2-4,TGTGCCAGCACGTGGCTAGCCAAAAACATTCAGTACTTC,CASTWLAKNIQYF
TRBD1,TRBV4-1,.,TRBJ1-1,TGCGCCAGCAGCTCCCCTAACAGGGGTTCTAACACTGAAGCTTTCTTT,CASSSPNRGSNTEAFF
TRBD1,TRBV27,.,TRBJ2-7,TGTGCCAGCAGTATCACCGGGACAGGGGGCTACGAGCAGTACTTC,CASSITGTGGYEQYF
TRBD2,TRBV6-2/TRBV6-3,.,TRBJ2-1,TGTGCCAGCAGTTACCGTCCCGACAGCGGGGGGGCCAATGAGCAGTTCTTC,CASSYRPDSGGANEQFF
.,TRBV10-3,once,TRBJ1-4,TGTGCCATCAGTGAAAGGTTAGGGGGTGGTGAAAAACTGTTTTTT,CAISERLGGGEKLFF
TRBD1,TRBV6-1,few,TRBJ2-5,TGTGCCAGCAGTGAATTGCGGACAGGGGGGGCCCAGTACTTC,CASSELRTGGAQYF
TRBD2,TRBV28,.,TRBJ2-3,TGTGCCAGCGGGGGGGGGATCACAGATACGCAGTATTTT,CASGGGITDTQYF
.,TRBV30,.,TRBJ2-2,TGTGCCTGGAGCGCTGAGGACACCGGGGAGCTGTTTTTT,CAWSAEDTGELFF
.,TRBV4-1,.,TRBJ1-1,TGCGCCAGCAGCCAAGAAGGTCTCAGGGTACCTCCCTTTGTAGGGAACACTGAAGCTTTCTTT,CASSQEGLRVPPFVGNTEAFF
TRBD1,TRBV10-3,few,TRBJ1-1,TGTGCCATCAGGCTACAGGGGGTGAACACTGAAGCTTTCTTT,CAIRLQGVNTEAFF
.,TRBV10-2,.,TRBJ2-1,TGCGCCAGCAGCACCGGAGGCTACAATGAGCAGTTCTTC,CASSTGGYNEQFF
.,TRBV11-3,.,TRBJ1-5,TGTGCCAGCAGCTTTTCTAATCATACACAGATCAGGGGCCATCAGCCCCAGCATTTT,CASSFSNHTQIRGHQPQHF
.,TRBV5-5,.,TRBJ2-4,TGTGCCAGCAGCCCCAGGACAGGAGGGGCCAAAAACATTCAGTACTTC,CASSPRTGGAKNIQYF
.,TRBV2,.,TRBJ1-6,TGTGCCAGCAGTGAATCTTTAGGATCGACACAATATAATTCACCCCTCCACTTT,CASSESLGSTQYNSPLHF
.,TRBV2,.,TRBJ1-2,TGTGCCAGTGGGGAAGGGGCCGTGGACTATGGCTACACCTTC,CASGEGAVDYGYTF
TRBD1,TRBV9,.,TRBJ1-2,TGTGCCAGCAGATCCGGGACAGGGGGCTACACCTTC,CASRSGTGGYTF
TRBD1,TRBV2,.,TRBJ2-2,TGTGCCAGCAGTGAGTGGGCAGGGGGTATAGCCGGGGAGCTGTTTTTT,CASSEWAGGIAGELFF
TRBD1,TRBV14,.,TRBJ2-7,TGTGCCAGCCAGAGGACAGGGGGACTATACGAGCAGTACTTC,CASQRTGGLYEQYF
.,TRBV7-9,.,TRBJ1-2,TGTGCCAGCAGCCTAAGTAGTTCGGGGGGCGAAGGCTACACCTTC,CASSLSSSGGEGYTF
.,TRBV9,.,TRBJ1-1,TGTGCCAGCAGCGTGAGGGACAACCAACCTCGAGGGGCTTTCTTT,CASSVRDNQPRGAFF
.,TRBV30,.,TRBJ1-2,TGTGCCTGGAGGGCCAGCGGGACATATGGCTACACCTTC,CAWRASGTYGYTF
TRBD1,TRBV5-1,once,TRBJ2-1,TGCGCCAGCAGCTTGGGACCGGGACAGGGGGCGCGTAGTGAGCAGTTCTTC,CASSLGPGQGARSEQFF
TRBD1,TRBV5-1,.,TRBJ2-5,TGCGCCAGCAGCCGGACAGGGGCGACCCACTACCAAGAGACCCAGTACTTC,CASSRTGATHYQETQYF
.,TRBV20-1,few,TRBJ1-2,TGCAGCGGAGGGTATGGCTACACCTTC,CSGGYGYTF
TRBD1,TRBV19,.,TRBJ1-5,TGTGCCAGCTCAGGGGGACTGAATCAGCCCCAGCATTTT,CASSGGLNQPQHF
.,TRBV6-5,.,TRBJ1-2,TGTGCCAGCAGTTACTCGGTTAGGGGTGGTTACTATGGCTACACCTTC,CASSYSVRGGYYGYTF
.,TRBV12-3/TRBV12-4,.,TRBJ1-2,TGTGCCAGCAGCCCCGGGACACCCTCTGGCTACACCTTC,CASSPGTPSGYTF
TRBD2,TRBV5-1,.,TRBJ2-1,TGCGCCAGCAGCTCGAGCGGGGTCTCCTACAATGAGCAGTTCTTC,CASSSSGVSYNEQFF
.,TRBV4-1,.,TRBJ1-4,TGCGCCAGCAGCCAAGAGGCGGGGGGACCAACTAATGAAAAACTGTTTTTT,CASSQEAGGPTNEKLFF
TRBD1,TRBV30,.,TRBJ2-7,TGTGCCTGGATCCCAAAAGACAGGGGATCCGGCGAGCAGTACTTC,CAWIPKDRGSGEQYF
TRBD1,TRBV10-3,.,TRBJ2-5,TGTGCCATCAGCCCCGGGACAGGGGCCCAAGAGACCCAGTACTTC,CAISPGTGAQETQYF
TRBD1,TRBV6-5,once,TRBJ2-7,TGTGCCAGCAGCCAAGACAGGGGTTCGAGGGAGCAGTACTTC,CASSQDRGSREQYF